This TCR beta chain is from a study of beta chain features in type 1 diabetes (dated by TCRdb to 2017 to 2018). Regarding the complete study: Mean age, gender distribution, total cell number and subset yield were not different between patients and healthy donors. Across all samples, almost 110 million sorted cells were examined, and cell number per subset correlated strongly with RNA yield. Whereas all 30 or so donors provided naive and central memory subsets, regulatory and stem cell-like memory subsets were isolated from just 8 patients and roughly eight healthy donors. The study compared TCRB repertoires of sorted circulating CD4+ T cell subsets between recently diagnosed type 1 diabetes patients and matched healthy donors.

The High Capacity cDNA Reverse Transcription Kit was used to reverse transcribe all of the isolated RNA, meaning that expressed TCRB transcripts were what got sequenced. Deep immunoSEQ sequencing was applied to naive, central memory and regulatory T cell samples, giving an average of roughly 3.5 million total reads per sample. After sorted cells were lysed in RLT buffer, RNA was extracted with DNase-treated RNeasy Micro or Mini kits, with the choice depending on cell number. Each cell subset was processed on its own to prevent cross-contamination, while patient and healthy donor samples were processed together. Using the immunoSEQ multiplex PCR, TCRB sequences were amplified from cDNA into 87-bp fragments spanning the CDR3 region. Amplicons were sequenced on the Illumina HiSeq platform. The study's own analysis went as follows. PCR bias was corrected computationally using synthetic template baselines, and reads within Hamming distance 2 were collapsed, with unmergeable singletons discarded. Reads were aligned against IMGT to assign V, D and J genes, CDR3 length and insertions or deletions at six rearrangement sites. Within each subset, clonotype counts were normalized to the number of sorted cells before true diversity and Gini coefficients were calculated with the tcR R package. The overlap coefficient, calculated on TCRB nucleotide sequences, was used to measure repertoire sharing. As a proxy for the pre-selection repertoire, out-of-frame TCRB sequences from naive cells were analyzed. This is the immuneACCESS table as TCRdb keeps it, with only in-frame sequences that have V and J called. A part of the clones is gone; compared with another copy, unresolved V genes explain less than half, and the rest is unexplained. V and J calls and clone size are those listed in that table; D and trimming were worked out from the DNA. For this sample the table gives about 450,000 clones, of which around 10% were detected only once. The ten top clones hold less than 0.06% of the sample.

Summary of the overall study and its limitations: Naive, central memory and regulatory TCRB repertoires appeared more similar among patients than among healthy donors. PCR might favor shorter templates, but patient and control samples were amplified and corrected together, so any skew would affect both groups equally. Because cDNA was sequenced instead of genomic DNA, activated cells with high expression could be over-represented, although the groups did not differ in activation or CD3 levels. Only small numbers of individuals were included in the HLA sub-analyses, which left unresolved whether HLA type had any influence on TCRB rearrangement. At VDJ recombination sites, type 1 diabetes patients had fewer insertions and more deleted nucleotides, which implies abnormalities in thymic rearrangement. A moderate but significant shortening of TCRB CDR3 length was observed in type 1 diabetes patients in all four CD4+ subsets.

Regarding this clone: Its antigen specificity is not known. Base qualities were left out, and no much larger clone turns up one base away.

The germline V end is reduced by 0 bases and the J end by 7 bases; junction bases left unmatched: 6. There are 16 amino acids in the CDR3, from cysteine to phenylalanine inclusive. Only the CDR3 part of the read is kept: 48 bases, read in frame from the first base. CDR1 is given as LGHNA and CDR2 as YSLEER, both from the germline V gene. Each donor gave one peripheral blood draw, averaging approximately 110 mL, which was collected into heparinised tubes. Using a panel that included CD45RO, CCR7, CD25, CD127, CD95 and CD27, naive, central memory, regulatory and stem cell-like memory CD4+ T cells were sorted on a BD FACSAria II. All sorted populations exceeded 98% purity. PBMCs were isolated right away by Lymphoprep density gradient centrifugation and were stained directly, without culture. So that batch effects would be minimized, each experiment stained and sorted samples in pairs, pairing one healthy donor with one patient.

Recombination linked TRBV4-3 to TRBJ2-2; 9 nucleotides in the junction match TRBD1. This TCR was sampled from a young woman in good health. Sequencing input: naive CD4+ T cells from blood. The sample's cell subset or site label is to be understood as: true naive CD4+ T cells. The base sequence is TGCGCCAGCAGCCAAGAACAGGGGGCTTTGGTCGGGGAGCTGTTTTTT. It translates to CASSQEQGALVGELFF.